In its sample, the clone carrying this T cell receptor (gamma chain) ranks as medium-sized (0.01 to 0.1%). TCRdb re-called the RT-PCR reads with CATT. The sample has thousands of gamma-chain clones; nearly 5% are singletons. This entry is derived from a study of gamma-delta T cells after stem cell transplantation. The receptor's source is a human donor. It is not recorded whose cells these are; they may come from a transplant donor. Sequences were obtained from gamma-delta T cells.

CDR3 DNA: TGTGCCTTGTGGTTAGAGTTGGGCAAAAAAATCAAGGTATTT. This gives the protein CALWLELGKKIKVF. The chain is built from TRGV9 and TRGJP. Trimming cost V 6 bases and J 6 bases; bases outside gene matches: 2. Germline V gene lookup returns CDR1 GITISATS and CDR2 ISYDGTV (reference sequence). The CDR3 consists of 14 residues.